This T cell receptor (beta chain) was found in a study of response to subunit inactivated influenza vaccine. This clonotype was counted between two and nine times. As yet, its antigen is unknown. General study findings and limits: Authors proposed each seasonal influenza vaccination draws in few new T cells.

The V gene's germline CDR1 is KGHSH and CDR2 LQKENI. Trimming removed 1 base from V and 8 bases from J, with 15 bases in between. The CDR3 contains 14 residues. MiXCR was run by TCRdb on the RT-PCR reads, yielding one entry per CDR3 protein. The sample has about 700,000 distinct CDR3 sequences, more than 11% seen once. Sequencing was performed on PBMCs from blood, taken roughly 2 weeks before vaccination. The chain links TRBV18 to TRBJ2-7; possibly TRBD2 for D (5 bases). The receptor comes from a man aged 45-65 years who received an inactivated influenza vaccine. The CDR3 loop reads CASSPRRSSGKQYF. For the CDR3, the DNA is TGTGCCAGCTCACCACGCCGGTCCTCCGGGAAGCAGTACTTC.